Sequencing of this T cell receptor (beta chain) was carried out in a study of T-cell memory formation after mild COVID-19. This clonotype was seen many times. TCRdb redid the calling of the 5' RACE reads with MiXCR, one entry per CDR3 protein. This sample has approximately 240,000 distinct CDR3 sequences, with around 15% found just once. Trimming took off 1 base at V and 10 bases at J, with 16 bases between the two ends. CDR3 length equals 15 residues. CDR1 is MGHRA, CDR2 YSYEKL, per germline. The sample comprised PBMCs or a T cell subset sorted from them (not recorded which). This receptor was taken from a young man who had mild COVID-19 (a few samples of this study predate the infection). Cell type and time point are not known. The chain combines TRBV4-1 with TRBJ1-4, with a possible D match to TRBD1 (6 bases). CDR3 DNA sequence: TGCGCCAGCAGCCAAGGTGCAGGGGTTACGGGAAAACTGTTTTTT. Protein: CASSQGAGVTGKLFF.